These 8 T cell receptor beta chains came from one sample sequenced in a study of blood T cell repertoires in COVID-19. The data were produced by immunoSEQ multiplex PCR, yet TCRdb's version contains in-frame clones alone and is incomplete. The table records roughly 160,000 clones, around 86% of them present only once. The sample comprised peripheral blood. The receptors derive from a man between 18 and 29 years old with acute or convalescent COVID-19.

The sample holds one count of this clone. This sequence joins TRBV12-3 or TRBV12-4 and TRBJ1-2, with D possibly matching TRBD1 (6 bases). V lost 5 bases and J 2 bases, leaving 9 bases between the germline ends. The CDR3 consists of 13 residues. DNA of the CDR3: TGTGCCAGCAGTGTCCAGGGGAACTATGGCTACACCTTC. Translating gives CASSVQGNYGYTF.

This clone was observed a few times. CDR3 bases: TGTGCCATCAGTGACCGGGACAGGGGGTCGTCACCCCTCCACTTT. Translated, it gives CAISDRDRGSSPLHF. The chain uses TRBV10-3 and TRBJ1-6; 11 bases are a match to TRBD1. From germline, CDR1 is ENHRY and CDR2 SYGVKD. CDR3 length equals 15 residues. The J segment lost 10 bases and the V segment lost 3 bases, leaving 5 bases of the junction unmatched.

This clone was seen a few times. The CDR3 sequence is CASKSRGSSTDTQYF. Written as DNA, the CDR3 is TGTGCCAGCAAGTCGAGGGGGTCTAGCACAGATACGCAGTATTTT. The V call is TRBV6-5, the J call TRBJ2-3, with TRBD1 as a possible D gene (6 bases). The CDR3 consists of 15 residues. V dropped 7 bases and J dropped 0 bases, with 14 bases sitting between them. CDR1 and CDR2 (germline): MNHEY, SVGAGI.

The CDR3 sequence: CASSQGAGGYEQYF. The DNA of the CDR3 is TGCGCCAGCAGCCAAGGAGCGGGGGGGTACGAGCAGTACTTC. The genes are TRBV4-1 and TRBJ2-7, with 10 bases fitting TRBD2. Germline loops: CDR1 MGHRA, CDR2 YSYEKL. V shed 1 base and J 4 bases; nucleotides not matched to a gene: 1. The CDR3 covers 14 residues.

The chain employs TRBV5-1 and TRBJ2-7, with D perhaps TRBD1 (5 bases). The germline CDR1 and CDR2 sequences are SGHRS and YFSETQ. The CDR3 is 15 amino acids. The V and J ends lost 0 bases and 1 base respectively, with 11 bases between them. The CDR3 loop is CASSLDSGQSYEQYV. CDR3 DNA: TGCGCCAGCAGCTTGGATTCTGGACAATCCTACGAGCAGTACGTC.

This clone was detected once. The chain uses TRBV6-5 and TRBJ2-2, with 10 positions matching TRBD1. The germline V gene encodes CDR1 MNHEY and CDR2 SVGAGI. The junction had 5 bases not matched to a gene; V was cut back by 6 bases and J by 4 bases. The CDR3 covers 15 residues. Here the CDR3 reads CASRNRQGATGELFF. CDR3 coding DNA: TGTGCCAGCAGGAACAGACAGGGGGCCACCGGGGAGCTGTTTTTT.

V is TRBV5-4 and J is TRBJ2-1; a weak D match, TRBD1 (5 bases). CDR3 length: 18 residues. Trimming removed 0 bases at V and 0 bases at J, with 16 bases between. Germline V lookup: CDR1 SGHNT, CDR2 YYREEE (reference sequence). Here the CDR3 reads CASSLGGRGSSSYNEQFF. In DNA form, the CDR3 reads TGTGCCAGCAGCTTGGGGGGAAGGGGTTCTAGCTCCTACAATGAGCAGTTCTTC. The full variable domain, in which reference TRBV5-4 and TRBJ2-1 provide the parts outside the CDR3, is ETGVTQSPTHLIKTRGQQVTLRCSSQSGHNTVSWYQQALGQGPQFIFQYYREEENGRGNFPPRFSGLQFPNYSSELNVNALELDDSALYLCASSLGGRGSSSYNEQFFGPGTRLTVL.

DNA for the CDR3: TGTGCCAGCACCTCTCAAGGCGGGGGGCGCGGGGAGACCCAGTACTTC. Translated: CASTSQGGGRGETQYF. The rearrangement uses TRBV11-2 and TRBJ2-5; TRBD2 aligns across 8 bases. V lost 7 bases to trimming and J lost 5 bases; unmatched junction nucleotides: 15. CDR3 length equals 16 residues. Germline-derived CDR1 and CDR2 are SGHAT and FQNNGV.